This passage covers 5 T cell receptor beta chains from one sample sequenced in a study of post-analysis software for immune sequencing data. Study conclusions and caveats: Compared with controls, patients had more of about 5 TRBV segments, including TRBV5-6, TRBV5-1 and TRBV20-1.

Libraries were made from TCR beta cDNA, and they carried unique molecular identifiers. One entry per CDR3 protein, called by TCRdb with MiXCR from the PCR reads. The sample holds 650,000 to 900,000 distinct CDR3 sequences, just over 45% seen once. Antigens for these TCRs are unknown. The sample comprised blood. These receptors originate from a girl aged 10-17 years with multiple sclerosis.

This clonotype was recorded a few times. This chain connects TRBV25-1 to TRBJ2-4; 8 bases agree with TRBD2. This CDR3 is 16 amino acids long. Germline V gives CDR1 MGHDK, CDR2 SYGVNS. V shed 3 bases and J 3 bases; nucleotides not matched to a gene: 7. The CDR3 region is CASSDLGAGGKNIQYF. CDR3 sequence (DNA): TGTGCCAGCAGTGATTTGGGTGCGGGAGGCAAAAACATTCAGTACTTC. Filled out from reference TRBV25-1 and TRBJ2-4, the complete variable domain reads EADIYQTPRYLVIGTGKKITLECSQTMGHDKMYWYQQDPGMELHLIHYSYGVNSTEKGDLSSESTVSRIRTEHFPLTLESARPSHTSQYLCASSDLGAGGKNIQYFGAGTRLSVL.

This clonotype was counted a few times. The chain joins TRBV20-1 to TRBJ2-1, with D unresolved. This CDR3 is 14 amino acids long. The V gene's germline CDR1 is DFQATT and CDR2 SNEGSKA (reference sequence). Trimming took 1 base from V and 8 from J, leaving 15 bases between them. As DNA, the CDR3 is TGCAGTGCTAGAGGCCCGCTTGCAGGAGATGAGCAGTTCTTC. Translated: CSARGPLAGDEQFF.

Concerning this clonotype itself: This may stem from a read error, because a much larger clone lies one nucleotide away. The chain links TRBV18 to TRBJ2-3; maybe TRBD1 (5 bases). The CDR3 runs to 13 residues. V gave up 8 bases and J gave up 3 bases, with 12 bases separating them. CDR1 is KGHSH and CDR2 is LQKENI in the germline V gene. CDR3 in amino acids: CASTPQGTDTQYF. Written as DNA, the CDR3 is TGTGCCAGCACCCCGCAGGGTACAGATACGCAGTATTTT. Complete variable domain (other parts from reference TRBV18 and TRBJ2-3): NAGVMQNPRHLVRRRGQEARLRCSPMKGHSHVYWYRQLPEEGLKFMVYLQKENIIDESGMPKERFSAEFPKEGPSILRIQQVVRGDSAAYFCASTPQGTDTQYFGPGTRLTVL.

The chain has TRBV7-2 and TRBJ2-7; TRBD1 agrees at 7 bases. Losses at the gene ends were 5 bases for V and 0 bases for J; bases not matched to a gene: 10. The CDR3 totals 16 residues. Germline CDR1 and CDR2: SGHTA and FQGNSA. The CDR3 loop reads CASSHRGGDSSYEQYF. The DNA of the CDR3 is TGTGCCAGCAGCCACCGAGGGGGCGATAGCTCCTACGAGCAGTACTTC.

A remark on this clonotype: One end of the junction does not line up with germline, which may come from a read error. The chain recombines TRBV10-3 with TRBJ2-3, with a weak D call TRBD1 (5 bases). This CDR3 comprises 14 residues. The germline CDR1 and CDR2 sequences are ENHRY and SYGVKD. The DNA of the CDR3 is TGTGCCCTCAGAAGTGACAGCGCCACAGATACGCAGTATTTT. This encodes CALRSDSATDTQYF.